The 30 T cell receptor beta chains listed next were all sequenced from one sample in a study of metastatic and nonmetastatic thyroid tumors. TCRdb ran MiXCR on the PCR reads. The table has roughly 63,000 clones, under 20% seen once. Prior to thyroid surgery, none of the patients had received any treatment. Specimen: blood. Receptors originate from a male donor with papillary thyroid cancer or a benign thyroid nodule (not recorded which). Some clones in this sample may be carry-over from other donors' samples.

This clone was seen ten or more times. This CDR3 reads CSADRQGTQETQYF. CDR3 nucleotides: TGCAGTGCTGATAGACAGGGCACACAAGAGACCCAGTACTTC. The chain links TRBV20-1 to TRBJ2-5; 7 bases line up with TRBD1. The CDR3 contains 14 residues. CDR1 DFQATT and CDR2 SNEGSKA come from the germline V gene (reference sequence). V lost 5 bases and J lost 2; bases outside the gene matches: 8.

This clone was counted ten times or more. This chain joins TRBV7-8 and TRBJ2-3, with 10 bases fitting TRBD2. J gave up 5 bases and V 4 bases, and 12 bases lay outside the gene matches. This CDR3 is 17 amino acids long. Germline V gene lookup returns CDR1 SGHVS and CDR2 FQNEAQ. CDR3 sequence: CASSSYYGTSELDTQYF. CDR3 coding DNA: TGTGCCAGCAGCTCTTATTACGGGACTAGCGAATTAGATACGCAGTATTTT.

The sample holds many counts of this clone. The chain links TRBV15 to TRBJ2-3; TRBD1 aligns across 7 bases. With V trimmed by 4 bases and J by 1 base, 2 bases remained unmatched. The CDR3 loop spans 14 amino acids. Germline CDR1 LNHNV, CDR2 YYDKDF (reference sequence). The CDR3, as DNA: TGTGCCACCAGCACCGACAGGGGCACAGATACGCAGTATTTT. Encoded protein: CATSTDRGTDTQYF.

This clone was recorded many times. The J gene is TRBJ1-1, the V gene TRBV12-3 or TRBV12-4; 10 bases are shared with TRBD1. The CDR3 is 16 amino acids. The V and J ends lost 5 bases and 4 bases, in that order; junction bases with no gene match: 10. The DNA of the CDR3 is TGTGCCAGCAGTCCCTTGCCCCGGACAGGGGGCACTGAAGCTTTCTTT. This encodes CASSPLPRTGGTEAFF.

This clone occurred many times. The gene calls are TRBV5-1 and TRBJ2-1, with a weak D call TRBD2 (6 bases). The CDR3 length is 14 residues. Per germline, CDR1 SGHRS and CDR2 YFSETQ. The V gene lost 1 base and the J gene lost 8 bases, with 13 bases spanning the gap. The CDR3 here is CASSLSAGLDEQFF. In nucleotides, the CDR3 is TGCGCCAGCAGCTTGTCAGCGGGTCTCGATGAGCAGTTCTTC.

The CDR3 is CASSASRSTGPIPSKGYTF. Written as DNA, the CDR3 is TGTGCCAGCAGTGCCAGCCGAAGCACGGGCCCGATACCCTCCAAAGGTTACACCTTC. This chain uses TRBV2 with TRBJ1-2; D uncertain. V dropped 4 bases and J dropped 11 bases, with 35 bases sitting between them. Germline assignment: CDR1 SNHLY and CDR2 FYNNEI. The CDR3 runs 19 residues.

This clone has a count of ten or more. Since a much larger clone is just one base distant, this may be a read error. Other DNA sequences within the sample encode an identical CDR3. V is TRBV19 and J is TRBJ1-1; D gene ambiguous. Trimming pared 7 bases from V and 0 bases from J, leaving 12 bases between. Germline V lookup: CDR1 LNHDA, CDR2 SQIVND (reference sequence). The CDR3 consists of 14 residues. The CDR3 DNA follows: TGTGCCAGTAATCTGGCCCTTATGAACACTGAAGCTTTCTTT. It encodes CASNLALMNTEAFF.

This clone was counted many times. The J gene is TRBJ2-7, the V gene TRBV2; D might be TRBD1 or TRBD2, each matching 6 bases. CDR1 and CDR2 (germline): SNHLY, FYNNEI. The CDR3 is made up of 14 amino acids. V lost 8 bases and J 5 bases, leaving 19 bases between the germline ends. CDR3 DNA: TGTGCCAGCGGTCGGGGGCAGGGCAGTAACGAGCAGTACTTC. This sequence encodes CASGRGQGSNEQYF.

The rearrangement joins TRBV10-1 to TRBJ2-7, with D uncertain. V gave up 6 bases and J gave up 5 bases, with 17 bases separating them. The length of the CDR3 is 14 residues. The germline V gene has CDR1 WNHNN and CDR2 SYGVQD (reference sequence). The CDR3 DNA reads as TGCGCCAGCAGCCCTAACCCCGGAATCCACGAGCAGTACTTC. Translated, it gives CASSPNPGIHEQYF.

This clone was detected ten times or more. This rearrangement joins TRBV6-2 or TRBV6-3 to TRBJ2-7, with TRBD2 identical over 7 bases. CDR1 MNHEY and CDR2 SVGEGT come from the germline V gene. The V and J ends lost 4 bases and 4 bases, in that order; junction bases with no gene match: 1. The CDR3 is 12 amino acids. CDR3 nucleotides: TGTGCCAGCAGTTCTAGCGGATACGAGCAGTACGTC. Amino acids: CASSSSGYEQYV.

This clone was detected ten times or more. The chain recombines TRBV20-1 with TRBJ1-1, with 7 bases aligning to TRBD1. V was clipped by 0 bases and J by 11 bases; unmatched bases: 18. Germline loops: CDR1 DFQATT, CDR2 SNEGSKA (reference sequence). This CDR3 is 16 amino acids long. The CDR3 spells CSARDPRGEGFKGAFF. The CDR3 DNA reads TGCAGTGCTAGAGATCCCAGGGGGGAAGGCTTTAAAGGCGCTTTCTTT.

This clone was counted many times. This chain joins TRBV9 and TRBJ2-3; 8 positions match TRBD2. The CDR3 contains 16 residues. V lost 4 bases and J lost 6; bases outside the gene matches: 13. CDR1 SGDLS and CDR2 YYNGEE come from the germline V gene. The CDR3 loop reads CASSQGPGLEVDTQYF. CDR3 in DNA: TGTGCCAGCAGCCAAGGCCCGGGACTAGAAGTGGATACGCAGTATTTT.

This clone was observed many times. The J gene is TRBJ2-7, the V gene TRBV11-3; maybe TRBD2 (6 bases). Trimming took 2 bases from V and 2 from J, leaving 13 bases between them. The V gene's germline CDR1 is SGHNT and CDR2 YENEEA. The CDR3 length is 15 residues. Here the CDR3 reads CASSLQLAETYEQYV. For the CDR3, the DNA is TGTGCCAGCAGCTTACAATTAGCGGAGACCTACGAGCAGTACGTC.

This clone was seen many times. V usage is TRBV12-3 or TRBV12-4 and J usage is TRBJ1-4, with D possibly being TRBD1 (6 bases). Trimming removed 0 bases at V and 5 bases at J, with 16 bases between. This CDR3 has 17 amino acids. The CDR3 DNA reads as TGTGCCAGCAGTTTAGCGGACCCGGGACAACCGAATGAAAAACTGTTTTTT. Residues: CASSLADPGQPNEKLFF.

There are a few counts of this clone. The CDR3 loop is CASRKPGNEQYF. The CDR3 DNA follows: TGTGCCAGCAGAAAGCCAGGAAACGAGCAGTACTTC. The chain joins TRBV5-4 to TRBJ2-7; D unclear. CDR1 SGHNT and CDR2 YYREEE come from the germline V gene (reference sequence). Trimming stripped 5 bases from V and 5 bases from J, with 11 bases between. This CDR3 region has 12 residues.

This clone was detected many times. The chain recombines TRBV5-8 with TRBJ1-2; D might be TRBD1 (5 bases). The CDR3 is 15 amino acids. V was shortened by 2 bases and J by 7 bases, with 18 bases between the two germline ends. CDR1 is SGHTS and CDR2 is YDEGEE in the germline V gene. This chain's CDR3 is CASSFPGALLFGYTF. CDR3 DNA sequence: TGTGCCAGCAGCTTTCCCGGGGCCCTCCTCTTTGGCTACACCTTC.

This clone was seen repeatedly, ten times or more. The V and J genes are TRBV6-1 and TRBJ1-5; 7 nucleotides agree with TRBD1. J lost 1 base, V lost 6 bases, and 6 bases had no gene match. Germline lookup yields CDR1 MNHNS and CDR2 SASEGT. The CDR3 loop spans 15 amino acids. The DNA of the CDR3 is TGTGCCAGCAGAGGAACAGGGGTGAGCAATCAGCCCCAGCATTTT. Its translation is CASRGTGVSNQPQHF.

This clone was seen a few times. V usage is TRBV28 and J usage is TRBJ2-2; D is perhaps TRBD1 (5 bases). V was pared by 8 bases and J by 4 bases, with 11 bases between. This CDR3 spans 13 amino acids. In germline, CDR1 is MDHEN, CDR2 SYDVKM. This CDR3 reads CASLKRGTGELFF. The CDR3 DNA reads TGTGCCAGCCTAAAAAGGGGCACCGGGGAGCTGTTTTTT. The variable domain in full, completed from reference TRBV28 and TRBJ2-2, reads DVKVTQSSRYLVKRTGEKVFLECVQDMDHENMFWYRQDPGLGLRLIYFSYDVKMKEKGDIPEGYSVSREKKERFSLILESASTNQTSMYLCASLKRGTGELFFGEGSRLTVL.

This clone was counted many times. The CDR3 DNA reads as TGTGCCACCGCGGACCCAGCGGGGGTCACAGATACGCAGTATTTT. Protein sequence: CATADPAGVTDTQYF. This chain connects TRBV15 to TRBJ2-3; 8 bases align to TRBD2. The germline CDR1 and CDR2 sequences are LNHNV and YYDKDF (reference sequence). V lost 8 bases, J lost 2 bases, and 9 bases stayed unmatched. The CDR3 is 15 amino acids.

With regard to this clone: This may be a read error: a much more frequent sequence differs by one nucleotide. The CDR3 region has the DNA TGTGCCAGCAGCTTGGCCCTAGGTACAGGGGGAACCAACTATGGCTACACCTTC. Translation: CASSLALGTGGTNYGYTF. The V and J genes are TRBV5-4 and TRBJ1-2; the match to TRBD1 covers 8 bases. The V gene's germline CDR1 is SGHNT and CDR2 YYREEE (reference sequence). Unmatched junction bases numbered 12, after V lost 0 bases and J lost 2 bases. The CDR3 is 18 residues long.

At least ten counts were recorded for this clone. The V gene is TRBV5-1, the J gene TRBJ2-3, with D uncertain. V shed 3 bases and J shed 2 bases, with 7 bases lying between them. CDR1 is SGHRS, CDR2 YFSETQ, per germline. The CDR3 consists of 13 residues. The CDR3 sequence: CASSWAATDTQYF. In nucleotides, the CDR3 is TGCGCCAGCAGCTGGGCGGCCACAGATACGCAGTATTTT.

This clone has at least ten counts. The chain carries TRBV19 and TRBJ2-7; possibly TRBD1 or TRBD2 for D (5 bases each). V lost 6 bases and J lost 1, with 16 bases in between. CDR1 is LNHDA, CDR2 SQIVND, per germline (reference sequence). This CDR3 has 15 residues. The CDR3 is CASSLQGARSYEQYF. The CDR3 DNA is TGTGCCAGTAGCCTCCAGGGAGCGCGTTCCTACGAGCAGTACTTC.

This clone occurred many times. The rearrangement links TRBV10-3 to TRBJ1-5; D unclear. V lost 3 bases and J lost 0, with 9 bases in between. Germline V CDR1 and CDR2: ENHRY, SYGVKD. This CDR3 is built from 15 residues. Written as DNA, the CDR3 is TGTGCCATCAGTGATTCGGTTTATAGCAATCAGCCCCAGCATTTT. It translates to CAISDSVYSNQPQHF.

This clone was seen ten or more times. J is TRBJ2-7 and V is TRBV15; perhaps TRBD1 as D (6 bases). Germline V CDR1 and CDR2: LNHNV, YYDKDF (reference sequence). Deletions cut 6 bases from V and 4 bases from J, with 16 bases between. The length of the CDR3 is 14 residues. CDR3 region: CATRAGDTFYEQYF. CDR3 in DNA: TGTGCCACCAGAGCAGGGGACACCTTTTACGAGCAGTACTTC.

This clone was detected ten times or more. This sequence joins TRBV13 and TRBJ2-7, with D perhaps matching TRBD1 or TRBD2 (8 bases each). CDR1 PRHDT and CDR2 FYEKMQ come from the germline V gene (reference sequence). The CDR3 has 18 amino acids. Trimming left V 4 bases short and J 3 bases short, with 25 bases between. DNA for the CDR3: TGTGCCAGCAGCTCCGCCATCACCGGGAGGGACAGGAACTACGAGCAGTACTTC. Translating it yields CASSSAITGRDRNYEQYF.

This clone occurred once. CDR3 amino acids: CASSPTEGGTGELFF. The DNA for the CDR3 is TGTGCCAGCAGCCCAACCGAGGGGGGGACCGGGGAGCTGTTTTTT. The chain joins TRBV9 to TRBJ2-2, with a tentative D call TRBD2 (7 bases). Germline V gene sequence: CDR1 SGDLS, CDR2 YYNGEE. V was clipped by 4 bases and J by 5 bases, with 15 bases between them. CDR3 length equals 15 residues.

This clone was detected many times. This rearrangement joins TRBV9 to TRBJ2-5; 9 bases fit TRBD1. The CDR3 sequence is 14 residues long. Germline values: CDR1 SGDLS, CDR2 YYNGEE. V was clipped by 5 bases and J by 6 bases; unmatched bases: 8. Written as DNA, the CDR3 is TGTGCCAGCAGTCTTTCGGGACAGGGACAGACCCAGTACTTC. Residues: CASSLSGQGQTQYF.

The table lists this clone with a few counts. The CDR3 DNA sequence: TGTGCCAGCAAGCGGGAACGGGAGCAGTACTTC. It codes for CASKREREQYF. The chain is built from TRBV6-2 or TRBV6-3 and TRBJ2-7, with TRBD2 identical over 7 bases. The CDR3 is 11 residues long. The V gene end was trimmed by 7 bases and the J gene end by 7 bases; junction bases not matched to a gene: 4. In germline, CDR1 is MNHEY, CDR2 SVGEGT.

This clone was picked up many times. The gene calls are TRBV18 and TRBJ1-4, with 7 bases that match TRBD1. The junction had 9 bases not matched to a gene; V was cut back by 4 bases and J by 10 bases. This CDR3 is built from 14 residues. The germline gives CDR1 KGHSH, CDR2 LQKENI. The CDR3 nucleotides are TGTGCCAGCTCACAGACAGGGAATGGAGGAAAACTGTTTTTT. It is translated as CASSQTGNGGKLFF.

Turning to this clone: It may be a read error: a sequence one base away is much more abundant. This chain uses TRBV24-1 with TRBJ2-1, with D maybe TRBD2 (5 bases). The CDR3 has 10 amino acids. With 9 bases removed from V and 10 bases from J, the gap between germline ends came to 9 bases. Germline V gives CDR1 KGHDR, CDR2 SFDVKD. CDR3 region: CATLRVEQFF. The CDR3, as DNA: TGTGCCACCCTGAGGGTCGAGCAGTTCTTC.